The 7 T cell receptor beta chains below all came from one sample that was sequenced in a study of blood T cell repertoires in COVID-19. Assay: immunoSEQ multiplex PCR; the TCRdb copy retains only in-frame clones and omits some. The sample contains over 90,000 clones, about 90% of which appear only once. Sample: peripheral blood. These receptors all come from a human donor in a cohort sampled during active COVID-19.

The rearrangement uses TRBV3-1 (or the pseudogene TRBV3-2) and TRBJ2-7; 12 nucleotides align to TRBD2. V was clipped by 0 bases and J by 7 bases; unmatched bases: 13. This CDR3 region has 18 residues. CDR1 and CDR2 from the germline V gene are LGHDT and YNNKEL (reference sequence). CDR3 DNA: TGTGCCAGCAGCCAAGATCTGAGCGCACTAGCGGGGGGCCGGGAGCAGTACTTC. Protein sequence: CASSQDLSALAGGREQYF.

This rearrangement joins TRBV28 to TRBJ2-7, with 7 bases lining up with TRBD1. The CDR3 runs to 15 residues. V dropped 7 bases and J dropped 2; count of bases not matched to a gene: 11. Germline V gene data show CDR1 as MDHEN and CDR2 as SYDVKM. The CDR3 nucleotides read TGTGCCAGCACCGCCTCTGGGACAGTTACCTACGAGCAGTACTTC. It translates to CASTASGTVTYEQYF.

V and J are TRBV19 and TRBJ2-3; D unresolved. Germline CDR1 and CDR2: LNHDA and SQIVND (reference sequence). Trimming pared 5 bases from V and 0 bases from J, leaving 15 bases between. This CDR3 is 16 amino acids long. CDR3 loop: CASSSSSHGSTDTQYF. The CDR3 bases are TGTGCCAGTAGTTCATCCTCCCACGGGAGCACAGATACGCAGTATTTT.

This chain connects TRBV6-5 to TRBJ2-7; tentatively, D is TRBD2 (7 bases). V gave up 0 bases and J gave up 5 bases, with 14 bases separating them. The CDR3 is made up of 15 amino acids. Germline V gene sequence: CDR1 MNHEY, CDR2 SVGAGI. The CDR3 loop reads CASSYSGGRLDEQYF. The CDR3, as DNA: TGTGCCAGCAGTTACTCGGGGGGGCGACTCGACGAGCAGTACTTC.

The CDR3 protein is CACTIRGGEQFF. The CDR3 bases are TGTGCCTGCACAATAAGGGGGGGGGAGCAGTTCTTC. This chain links TRBV5-4 with TRBJ2-1; weak D call: TRBD2 (7 bases). Trimming cost V 10 bases and J 10 bases, with 18 bases left between them. Germline V gene lookup returns CDR1 SGHNT and CDR2 YYREEE (reference sequence). The CDR3 extends over 12 amino acids.

V is TRBV6-2 or TRBV6-3 and J is TRBJ2-7, with 8 bases fitting TRBD2. Germline CDR1 and CDR2: MNHEY and SVGEGT. V lost 2 bases, J lost 6 bases, and 3 bases stayed unmatched. This CDR3 spans 13 amino acids. The CDR3 loop reads CASSYPREAEQYF. CDR3 nucleotide sequence: TGTGCCAGCAGTTACCCGCGGGAGGCCGAGCAGTACTTC.

The V call is TRBV30, the J call TRBJ1-1; a possible D gene is TRBD1 (5 bases). CDR1 is GTSNPN and CDR2 is SVGIG in the germline V gene (reference sequence). Trimming removed 5 bases at V and 0 bases at J, with 16 bases between. The CDR3 covers 15 residues. CDR3 sequence (DNA): TGTGCCTGGGGAGAAGAAGAGGACATGAACACTGAAGCTTTCTTT. Residues: CAWGEEEDMNTEAFF.